This T cell receptor beta chain was captured by sequencing in a study of cytomegalovirus exposure and HLA in healthy donors. The validation cohort, a group of over a hundred subjects, included the donors and was separate from the roughly 700-subject first cohort. Germline lookup yields CDR1 SGHNT and CDR2 YENEEA. V shed 5 bases and J 8 bases; nucleotides not matched to a gene: 12. This CDR3 is built from 15 residues. Clones were read by immunoSEQ multiplex PCR, and TCRdb kept only the in-frame ones, dropping some. The sample consists of 90,000 to 140,000 clones, about 88% of them appearing once. This clone was counted once.

The chain combines TRBV11-3 with TRBJ1-1; TRBD1 agrees at 9 bases. This TCR came from a woman younger than 35 in good health and CMV-seropositive. Sequencing used PBMCs. The CDR3 sequence is CASSPQTDRGMEAFF. CDR3 in DNA: TGTGCCAGCAGCCCTCAAACCGACAGGGGGATGGAAGCTTTCTTT.